The 30 T cell receptor beta chains in this list originate from one sample, sequenced in a study of OX40 agonist ivuxolimab in advanced cancers. The table came from immunoSEQ multiplex PCR; TCRdb's copy has only in-frame clones and leaves some out. In the table there are 40,000 to 45,000 clones, around 80% of which are singletons. The sample in question was CD4+ or CD8+ T cells sorted from blood, obtained in a trial of the OX40 agonist ivuxolimab. The source is an adult with an advanced solid tumor such as melanoma, head and neck, liver or kidney cancer.

This clone was detected only a few times. This chain joins TRBV2 and TRBJ2-3, with a weak D call TRBD2 (5 bases). V dropped 10 bases and J dropped 6 bases, with 14 bases sitting between them. The CDR3 spans 12 residues. Germline-derived CDR1 and CDR2 are SNHLY and FYNNEI. The CDR3 region is CATGFVEDTQYF. Here the CDR3 DNA reads TGTGCCACGGGGTTCGTCGAGGATACGCAGTATTTT.

The genes are TRBV11-2 and TRBJ1-2, with D perhaps matching TRBD1 (5 bases). CDR1 is SGHAT and CDR2 is FQNNGV in the germline V gene. The CDR3 length is 14 residues. V was trimmed by 4 bases and J by 2 bases, leaving 11 bases between them. CDR3 amino acids: CASSSRGANYGYTF. CDR3 coding DNA: TGTGCCAGCAGCTCCCGAGGGGCAAACTATGGCTACACCTTC.

The chain employs TRBV29-1 and TRBJ1-2; TRBD1 aligns across 8 bases. CDR3 length: 14 residues. The trim removed 8 bases at V and 2 bases at J, leaving 10 bases unmatched. From germline, CDR1 is SQVTM and CDR2 ANQGSEA. The CDR3 loop reads CSTGGDVTNYGYTF. The CDR3 bases are TGCAGCACAGGGGGAGATGTTACAAACTATGGCTACACCTTC.

The CDR3 bases are TGTGCCAGTACCATTCTAACGACCCGAGGGGCCTACAATGAGCAGTTCTTC. It translates to CASTILTTRGAYNEQFF. The chain has TRBV19 and TRBJ2-1, with D tentatively TRBD1 or TRBD2 (5 bases each). The CDR3 spans 17 residues. V was clipped by 7 bases and J by 2 bases, with 21 bases between them. CDR1 is LNHDA and CDR2 is SQIVND in the germline V gene (reference sequence).

This clone is labeled as medium-sized. The chain carries TRBV27 and TRBJ1-5, with TRBD1 as a possible D gene (6 bases). Germline values: CDR1 MNHEY, CDR2 SMNVEV (reference sequence). The V and J ends lost 6 bases and 3 bases respectively, with 15 bases between them. CDR3 length: 15 amino acids. CDR3 nucleotide sequence: TGTGCCAGCAGAAACTCAGGGGCGGCCAATCAGCCCCAGCATTTT. This translates into CASRNSGAANQPQHF.

V usage is TRBV5-6 and J usage is TRBJ1-1; D remains unclear. Germline CDR1 is SGHDT and CDR2 is YYEEEE. The CDR3 totals 12 residues. Trimming cost V 6 bases and J 2 bases, with 8 bases left between them. For the CDR3, the DNA is TGTGCCAGCACCTATTTCAACACTGAAGCTTTCTTT. Protein product: CASTYFNTEAFF. The whole variable domain, remainder taken from reference TRBV5-6 and TRBJ1-1, is DAGVTQSPTHLIKTRGQQVTLRCSPKSGHDTVSWYQQALGQGPQFIFQYYEEEERQRGNFPDRFSGHQFPNYSSELNVNALLLGDSALYLCASTYFNTEAFFGQGTRLTVV.

The genes are TRBV29-1 and TRBJ1-1; no clear D gene. The CDR3 contains 13 residues. Trimming took off 7 bases at V and 8 bases at J, with 20 bases between the two ends. CDR1 is SQVTM, CDR2 ANQGSEA, per germline. The CDR3 DNA follows: TGCAGCGCCCGCGTTGTGGTAGCGGGAGAAGCTTTCTTT. This translates into CSARVVVAGEAFF.

V gene TRBV7-3 combines with J gene TRBJ1-1; D may be TRBD1 (5 bases). Germline CDR1 is SGHTA and CDR2 is FQGTGA. Trimming shortened V by 5 bases and J by 0 bases, and 19 bases separated the two germline ends. This CDR3 spans 17 amino acids. CDR3 in DNA: TGTGCCAGCAGCCAGCAGGGTTCAATAGGGATGAACACTGAAGCTTTCTTT. It translates to CASSQQGSIGMNTEAFF.

This clone was seen a single time. The rearrangement joins TRBV5-4 to TRBJ2-3; 8 bases fit TRBD2. The CDR3 totals 16 residues. J lost 3 bases, V lost 3 bases, and 9 bases had no gene match. Germline assignment: CDR1 SGHNT and CDR2 YYREEE (reference sequence). CDR3 residues: CASSWRQLAETDTQYF. The CDR3 DNA reads TGTGCCAGCAGCTGGCGGCAACTAGCGGAAACAGATACGCAGTATTTT.

This clone was picked up one time. The rearrangement uses TRBV11-3 and TRBJ1-1; D gene uncertain. Trimming took off 5 bases at V and 3 bases at J, with 7 bases between the two ends. Looked up from germline, CDR1 is SGHNT and CDR2 is YENEEA. This CDR3 spans 12 amino acids. The CDR3 bases are TGTGCCAGCAGCAAGCAGCACACTGAAGCTTTCTTT. It yields the protein CASSKQHTEAFF. The complete variable domain, with remaining parts taken from reference TRBV11-3 and TRBJ1-1, reads EAGVVQSPRYKIIEKKQPVAFWCNPISGHNTLYWYLQNLGQGPELLIRYENEEAVDDSQLPKDRFSAERLKGVDSTLKIQPAELGDSAVYLCASSKQHTEAFFGQGTRLTVV.

The J gene is TRBJ2-1, the V gene TRBV11-2, with 12 positions matching TRBD2. Germline trimming cut 0 bases from V and 14 bases from J; bases unmatched to any gene: 11. This CDR3 region has 16 residues. Germline V lookup: CDR1 SGHAT, CDR2 FQNNGV. DNA for the CDR3: TGTGCCAGCAGCTTAGACCGGTCTAGCGGGAGGGCCGGGGAGTTCTTC. The encoded protein is CASSLDRSSGRAGEFF.

The sample holds a few counts of this clone. The V and J genes are TRBV14 and TRBJ2-7; TRBD2 matches 13 bases. In germline, CDR1 is SGHDN, CDR2 FVKESK. Trimming took 4 bases from V and 2 from J; bases not matched to a gene: 14. This CDR3 contains 19 residues. In DNA form, the CDR3 reads TGTGCCAGCAGCCCTAGGGGACTAGCGGGACATCGGTCCGCCTACGAGCAGTACTTC. Translated, it gives CASSPRGLAGHRSAYEQYF.

V is TRBV5-1 and J is TRBJ2-7; D call uncertain. V lost 5 bases to trimming and J lost 7 bases, with 19 bases between them. This CDR3 is 14 amino acids long. Germline values: CDR1 SGHRS, CDR2 YFSETQ. The CDR3 nucleotides are TGCGCCAGCAGAGTACTCGCTCACACTGGAGAGCAGTACTTC. Encoded protein: CASRVLAHTGEQYF.

The rearrangement joins TRBV23-1 to TRBJ1-1; the match to TRBD1 covers 8 bases. TRBV23-1 has ORF status, its function being uncertain. There are 15 residues in the CDR3. V lost 3 bases, J lost 0 bases, and 3 bases stayed unmatched. The CDR3 sequence: CASSHLDRVNTEAFF. Here the CDR3 DNA reads TGCGCCAGCAGTCACCTGGACAGGGTGAACACTGAAGCTTTCTTT.

This sequence joins TRBV5-4 and TRBJ2-5, with 7 bases aligning to TRBD2. The CDR3 totals 13 residues. The germline CDR1 and CDR2 sequences are SGHNT and YYREEE (reference sequence). V dropped 0 bases and J dropped 4; count of bases not matched to a gene: 0. This CDR3 reads CASSLAGGETQYF. The CDR3 DNA sequence: TGTGCCAGCAGCTTGGCGGGGGGAGAGACCCAGTACTTC.

V and J are TRBV11-3 and TRBJ2-3; D is possibly TRBD2 (6 bases). Looked up from germline, CDR1 is SGHNT and CDR2 is YENEEA. The CDR3 loop spans 15 amino acids. V lost 4 bases and J lost 4, with 15 bases in between. The chain's CDR3 is CASSSDGGSADTQYF. CDR3 DNA sequence: TGTGCCAGCAGCTCAGACGGGGGTAGTGCAGATACGCAGTATTTT. Full variable domain (remainder filled in from reference TRBV11-3 and TRBJ2-3): EAGVVQSPRYKIIEKKQPVAFWCNPISGHNTLYWYLQNLGQGPELLIRYENEEAVDDSQLPKDRFSAERLKGVDSTLKIQPAELGDSAVYLCASSSDGGSADTQYFGPGTRLTVL.

The chain carries TRBV4-3 and TRBJ1-1, with D possibly matching TRBD1 (5 bases). Looked up from germline, CDR1 is LGHNA and CDR2 is YSLEER. Trimming left V 4 bases short and J 7 bases short, with 13 bases between. The CDR3 spans 13 residues. The CDR3 loop reads CASSRRGDYEAFF. The CDR3 bases are TGCGCCAGCAGCCGAAGGGGAGATTATGAAGCTTTCTTT.

CDR3 residues: CASSLRGQGDTGELFF. The CDR3 DNA is TGCGCCAGCAGCTTAAGGGGACAGGGCGACACCGGGGAGCTGTTTTTT. The chain recombines TRBV5-1 with TRBJ2-2, with TRBD1 matching 9 bases. Germline V gene sequence: CDR1 SGHRS, CDR2 YFSETQ. This CDR3 region has 16 residues. J gave up 3 bases and V 2 bases, and 5 bases lay outside the gene matches.

This clone was seen a few times. The chain uses TRBV11-3 and TRBJ2-6; 8 positions agree with TRBD1. CDR1 is SGHNT and CDR2 is YENEEA in the germline V gene. There are 18 residues in the CDR3. Germline trimming cut 1 base from V and 0 bases from J; bases unmatched to any gene: 5. CDR3 DNA sequence: TGTGCCAGCAGCTTAGGGACAGGGAGGAGCTCTGGGGCCAACGTCCTGACTTTC. It translates to CASSLGTGRSSGANVLTF. The full variable domain, rest sourced from reference TRBV11-3 and TRBJ2-6, is EAGVVQSPRYKIIEKKQPVAFWCNPISGHNTLYWYLQNLGQGPELLIRYENEEAVDDSQLPKDRFSAERLKGVDSTLKIQPAELGDSAVYLCASSLGTGRSSGANVLTFGAGSRLTVL.

V and J are TRBV9 and TRBJ1-1; possibly TRBD1 for D (6 bases). This CDR3 spans 14 amino acids. The V gene lost 2 bases and the J gene lost 3 bases, with 11 bases spanning the gap. Germline loops: CDR1 SGDLS, CDR2 YYNGEE. CDR3 protein: CASSVQDSYTEAFF. CDR3 sequence (DNA): TGTGCCAGCAGCGTTCAGGACAGCTACACTGAAGCTTTCTTT.

The chain couples TRBV7-9 to TRBJ2-7; 12 bases are shared with TRBD2. Trimming took 5 bases from V and 3 from J; bases not matched to a gene: 5. This CDR3 has 15 amino acids. Germline lookup yields CDR1 SEHNR and CDR2 FQNEAQ (reference sequence). The CDR3 loop is CASSRTSGTNYEQYF. The CDR3 DNA reads as TGTGCCAGCAGCCGGACTAGCGGGACCAACTACGAGCAGTACTTC.

The chain links TRBV2 to TRBJ2-2; 7 bases are a match to TRBD1. Trimming cost V 6 bases and J 5 bases; bases outside gene matches: 12. The germline gives CDR1 SNHLY, CDR2 FYNNEI. The CDR3 is 16 amino acids. Here the CDR3 reads CASSRDRVIVTGELFF. CDR3 sequence (DNA): TGTGCCAGCAGCCGAGACAGGGTCATCGTGACCGGGGAGCTGTTTTTT.

V usage is TRBV28 and J usage is TRBJ2-5; a possible D gene is TRBD1 (6 bases). Germline assignment: CDR1 MDHEN and CDR2 SYDVKM. The CDR3 runs to 12 residues. V was cut by 2 bases and J by 5 bases, with 6 bases left in between. In nucleotides, the CDR3 is TGTGCCAGCAGTTTAAGGGGGGAGACCCAGTACTTC. This sequence encodes CASSLRGETQYF.

The rearrangement joins TRBV28 to TRBJ1-1; D is possibly TRBD1 (6 bases). Trimming stripped 5 bases from V and 11 bases from J, with 18 bases between. Per the germline V gene, CDR1 is MDHEN and CDR2 is SYDVKM. The CDR3 runs 13 residues. The CDR3 is CASSPPDRQEAFF. The CDR3 bases are TGTGCCAGCAGTCCGCCAGACAGGCAGGAGGCTTTCTTT.

The genes are TRBV5-1 and TRBJ1-2, with 7 bases matching TRBD1. The germline CDR1 and CDR2 sequences are SGHRS and YFSETQ. The CDR3 sequence is 14 residues long. J was trimmed by 6 bases and V by 5 bases; bases with no gene match: 10. The CDR3 coding sequence is TGCGCCAGCAGTTGGGGAGGGGGCTCTGATGGCTACACCTTC. Translated: CASSWGGGSDGYTF.

This clone was seen once. The chain links TRBV7-9 to TRBJ1-3; D perhaps matches TRBD1 (5 bases). Trimming cost V 5 bases and J 0 bases, with 17 bases left between them. Germline V gene sequence: CDR1 SEHNR, CDR2 FQNEAQ (reference sequence). The CDR3 has 17 residues. This CDR3 is CASSRRAGSISGNTIYF. The CDR3 DNA reads TGTGCCAGCAGCCGGCGGGCAGGGTCGATCTCTGGAAACACCATATATTTT.

The chain employs TRBV6-5 and TRBJ1-2; tentative D call: TRBD1 (5 bases). Germline CDR1 reads MNHEY; CDR2 reads SVGAGI. CDR3 length: 14 residues. Trimming pared 10 bases from V and 6 bases from J, leaving 21 bases between. CDR3: CATLSQGKVHGYTF. The CDR3 DNA sequence: TGTGCCACCCTAAGCCAGGGAAAGGTGCATGGCTACACCTTC.

The rearrangement joins TRBV30 to TRBJ2-1, with a weak D call TRBD2 (5 bases). Looked up from germline, CDR1 is GTSNPN and CDR2 is SVGIG (reference sequence). V lost 0 bases and J 10 bases, leaving 7 bases between the germline ends. The CDR3 contains 11 residues. In DNA, the CDR3 is TGTGCCTGGAGTGTTACTAGGGAGCAGTTCTTC. As protein: CAWSVTREQFF.

Regarding this clone: The junction does not match germline at one end; this may be a read error. The chain joins TRBV19 to TRBJ1-2; tentative D call: TRBD1 (6 bases). Germline assignment: CDR1 LNHDA and CDR2 SQIVND (reference sequence). This CDR3 has 13 residues. In DNA form, the CDR3 reads TGTGCCAGTAGTATAGGTGACAGGTCGAGGGAGGCCTTC. Its translation is CASSIGDRSREAF.

This clone was picked up a small number of times. This sequence joins TRBV2 and TRBJ2-7, with D perhaps matching TRBD2 (7 bases). This CDR3 spans 13 amino acids. Between the trimmed V and J ends, which lost 8 bases and 7 bases, there was a span of 18 bases. Germline CDR1 reads SNHLY; CDR2 reads FYNNEI. The CDR3 DNA follows: TGTGCCAGCGAGGGGTACGAGGGGGGGGAGCAGTACTTC. Encoded protein: CASEGYEGGEQYF.